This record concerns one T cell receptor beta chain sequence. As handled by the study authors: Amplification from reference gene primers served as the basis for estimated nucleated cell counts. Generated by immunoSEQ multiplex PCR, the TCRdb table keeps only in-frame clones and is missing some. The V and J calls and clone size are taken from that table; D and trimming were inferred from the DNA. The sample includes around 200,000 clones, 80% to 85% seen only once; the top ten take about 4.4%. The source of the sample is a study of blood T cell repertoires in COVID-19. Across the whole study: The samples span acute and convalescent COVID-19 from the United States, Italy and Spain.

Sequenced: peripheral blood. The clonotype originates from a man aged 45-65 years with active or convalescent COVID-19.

The chain's CDR3 is CASSFPGGLGNEQFF. The CDR3 DNA reads as TGTGCCAGCAGCTTCCCGGGGGGGCTGGGCAATGAGCAGTTCTTC. The chain links TRBV5-4 to TRBJ2-1, with 8 bases that match TRBD2. CDR3 length equals 15 residues. J gave up 6 bases and V 2 bases, and 7 bases lay outside the gene matches. From germline, CDR1 is SGHNT and CDR2 YYREEE (reference sequence).